The 9 T cell receptor beta chains below were found in one sample sequenced in a study of blood T cells in healthy people across ages. Using a J-beta primer mix together with a sample-barcoded 5' primer, a second PCR was run for roughly 6 to 12 cycles. TCRdb fed the 5' RACE reads into MiXCR, producing one record per CDR3 protein. The sample includes under 950,000 distinct CDR3 sequences, over 20% of them seen just once. Sequenced sample: blood. The receptors here all came from a man between 65 and 80 years old in good health.

This chain uses TRBV27 with TRBJ2-3; D not resolved. Trimming shortened V by 2 bases and J by 5 bases, and 8 bases separated the two germline ends. Germline V CDR1 and CDR2: MNHEY, SMNVEV (reference sequence). The length of the CDR3 is 13 residues. The CDR3 loop reads CASSLRVGDTQYF. The CDR3 nucleotides read TGTGCCAGCAGTTTACGGGTTGGAGATACGCAGTATTTT.

This clonotype was seen a few times. The J gene is TRBJ1-4, the V gene TRBV12-3 or TRBV12-4; D is possibly TRBD1 (6 bases). The CDR3 covers 15 residues. V was cut by 6 bases and J by 0 bases, with 11 bases left in between. The CDR3 region has the DNA TGTGCCAGCAGGCTACAGGGAACAACTAATGAAAAACTGTTTTTT. It codes for CASRLQGTTNEKLFF.

V and J are TRBV12-3 or TRBV12-4 and TRBJ1-2; D call uncertain. V lost 6 bases and J lost 5, with 22 bases in between. The CDR3 length is 16 residues. As DNA, the CDR3 is TGTGCCAGCAGCAGATTAGACCCCAAAGGGCCTTATGGCTACACCTTC. It yields the protein CASSRLDPKGPYGYTF.

V gene TRBV5-1 combines with J gene TRBJ2-3, with TRBD1 as a possible D gene (6 bases). Trimming cost V 4 bases and J 1 base, with 16 bases left between them. The CDR3 length is 16 residues. The germline gives CDR1 SGHRS, CDR2 YFSETQ. CDR3 region: CASSANQGLRTDTQYF. CDR3 coding DNA: TGCGCCAGCAGCGCGAATCAGGGGCTCCGCACAGATACGCAGTATTTT.

This clonotype was detected a few times. The J gene is TRBJ1-2, the V gene TRBV6-5; D not certain. The CDR3 covers 14 residues. The germline V gene has CDR1 MNHEY and CDR2 SVGAGI. V was cut by 4 bases and J by 0 bases, with 9 bases left in between. The CDR3 sequence: CASSSTWPNYGYTF. Written as DNA, the CDR3 is TGTGCCAGCAGTTCCACCTGGCCTAACTATGGCTACACCTTC.

The genes are TRBV4-2 and TRBJ2-5; 11 positions agree with TRBD2. Losses at the gene ends were 7 bases for V and 1 base for J; bases not matched to a gene: 11. This CDR3 comprises 17 residues. Germline CDR1 LGHNA, CDR2 YNFKEQ. The CDR3 nucleotides read TGTGCCAGCACCCTTAGCGGGGGGGCCTTACTCCAAGAGACCCAGTACTTC. Amino acid sequence: CASTLSGGALLQETQYF.

V usage is TRBV10-2 and J usage is TRBJ2-5; 9 nucleotides agree with TRBD2. The CDR3 covers 16 residues. V dropped 7 bases and J dropped 0; count of bases not matched to a gene: 9. Looked up from germline, CDR1 is WSHSY and CDR2 is SAAADI. The chain's CDR3 is CASNTLAGANQETQYF. CDR3 sequence (DNA): TGCGCCAGCAATACTTTAGCGGGGGCGAACCAAGAGACCCAGTACTTC.

This clonotype was detected ten times or more. V gene TRBV20-1 combines with J gene TRBJ1-6, with 7 nucleotides matching TRBD1. The CDR3 is 15 amino acids. V gave up 0 bases and J gave up 10 bases; unmatched junction bases: 9. Per germline, CDR1 DFQATT and CDR2 SNEGSKA (reference sequence). As DNA, the CDR3 is TGCAGTGCTAGAGACCGACAGGGATTTCGATCACCCCTCCACTTT. Its translation is CSARDRQGFRSPLHF.

This clonotype has ten or more counts. This rearrangement joins TRBV2 to TRBJ2-5; 13 bases align to TRBD2. The CDR3 runs 14 residues. V lost 5 bases and J lost 7; bases outside the gene matches: 4. CDR1 SNHLY and CDR2 FYNNEI come from the germline V gene. This CDR3 reads CASSSTSGGRTQYF. Here the CDR3 DNA reads TGTGCCAGCAGTTCGACTAGCGGGGGGAGGACCCAGTACTTC. Full variable domain (missing parts from reference TRBV2 and TRBJ2-5): EPEVTQTPSHQVTQMGQEVILRCVPISNHLYFYWYRQILGQKVEFLVSFYNNEISEKSEIFDDQFSVERPDGSNFTLKIRSTKLEDSAMYFCASSSTSGGRTQYFGPGTRLLVL.